A single sample gave rise to the 8 T cell receptor beta chains below, sequenced in a study of STAT5B mutations in CD4+ large granular lymphocyte leukemia. Repertoires were generated with immunoSEQ multiplex PCR, while TCRdb's copy carries only in-frame clones and drops some. The sample yields about 38,000 clones, 70% to 90% seen once. The sample taken for sequencing was CD4+ T cells from blood buffy coats. The receptors originated from a human donor in good health.

This clone has only one observation. The V call is TRBV9, the J call TRBJ2-3; no firm D call. The CDR3 runs 14 residues. V was trimmed by 3 bases and J by 6 bases, leaving 14 bases between them. From germline, CDR1 is SGDLS and CDR2 YYNGEE. CDR3 sequence: CASSARPVWDTQYF. In DNA form, the CDR3 reads TGTGCCAGCAGCGCCCGCCCGGTTTGGGATACGCAGTATTTT.

The chain joins TRBV5-6 to TRBJ1-6; 8 nucleotides match TRBD1. The germline gives CDR1 SGHDT, CDR2 YYEEEE. J was trimmed by 3 bases and V by 0 bases; bases with no gene match: 8. This CDR3 comprises 18 residues. The CDR3 DNA reads as TGTGCCAGCAGCTTGGTCGGACAGGGAAGACTCTATAATTCACCCCTCCACTTT. Translation gives CASSLVGQGRLYNSPLHF.

The chain uses TRBV7-3 and TRBJ2-1, with TRBD2 matching 13 bases. Looked up from germline, CDR1 is SGHTA and CDR2 is FQGTGA. This CDR3 is built from 15 residues. V shed 6 bases, J shed 9 bases, and the junction held 8 bases outside the gene matches. The CDR3 here is CASSLVGLAGLEQFF. The CDR3 DNA reads TGTGCCAGCAGTCTAGTGGGACTAGCGGGGCTTGAGCAGTTCTTC.

V and J are TRBV6-5 and TRBJ2-7; the D is unclear. This CDR3 has 15 amino acids. Germline CDR1 and CDR2: MNHEY and SVGAGI. Trimming removed 2 bases at V and 1 base at J, with 12 bases between. CDR3: CASSYRLEGSYEQYF. The DNA for the CDR3 is TGTGCCAGCAGTTACAGGCTAGAAGGGTCCTACGAGCAGTACTTC.

This sequence joins TRBV7-3 and TRBJ2-5, with a possible D match to TRBD1 (6 bases). This CDR3 region has 13 residues. CDR1 is SGHTA and CDR2 is FQGTGA in the germline V gene. The V and J ends lost 5 bases and 5 bases respectively, with 12 bases between them. DNA of the CDR3: TGTGCCAGCAGCGCAGGGGTTGGCGAGACCCAGTACTTC. It specifies CASSAGVGETQYF.

This chain links TRBV7-9 with TRBJ2-1, with D maybe TRBD2 (6 bases). Germline V CDR1 and CDR2: SEHNR, FQNEAQ (reference sequence). V dropped 2 bases and J dropped 5 bases, with 13 bases sitting between them. The CDR3 spans 15 residues. As DNA, the CDR3 is TGTGCCAGCAGCTTAAGTGCTGGGACTCACAATGAGCAGTTCTTC. Its protein is CASSLSAGTHNEQFF.

The chain is built from TRBV7-2 and TRBJ1-5; TRBD1 aligns across 7 bases. The CDR3 extends over 14 amino acids. After removal of 3 bases from V and 4 bases from J, the junction contained 3 bases not matched to a gene. Germline CDR1 reads SGHTA; CDR2 reads FQGNSA. In nucleotides, the CDR3 is TGTGCCAGCAGCTTTGGACAGGAAAATCAGCCCCAGCATTTT. Its protein is CASSFGQENQPQHF.

In its sample, this clone was seen a few times. The chain combines TRBV4-1 with TRBJ1-4, with no clear D. The V end was cut by 4 bases, the J end by 6 bases, with 12 bases between. The germline V gene has CDR1 MGHRA and CDR2 YSYEKL. CDR3 length: 14 amino acids. This chain's CDR3 is CASSLRFADEKLFF. In nucleotides, the CDR3 is TGCGCCAGCAGCCTTCGGTTCGCTGATGAAAAACTGTTTTTT.